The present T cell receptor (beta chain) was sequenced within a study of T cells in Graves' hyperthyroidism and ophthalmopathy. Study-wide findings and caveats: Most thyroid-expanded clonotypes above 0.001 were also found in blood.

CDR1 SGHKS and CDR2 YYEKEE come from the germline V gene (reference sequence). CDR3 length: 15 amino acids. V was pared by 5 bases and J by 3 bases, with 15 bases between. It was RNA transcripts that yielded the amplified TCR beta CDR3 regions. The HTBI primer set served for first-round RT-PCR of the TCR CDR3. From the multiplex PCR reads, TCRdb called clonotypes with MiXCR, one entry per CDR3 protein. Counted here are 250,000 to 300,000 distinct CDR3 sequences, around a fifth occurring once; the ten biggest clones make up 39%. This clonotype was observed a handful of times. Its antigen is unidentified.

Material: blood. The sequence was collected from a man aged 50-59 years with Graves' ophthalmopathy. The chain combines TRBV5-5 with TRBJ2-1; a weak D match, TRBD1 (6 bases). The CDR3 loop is CASSREQGNYNEQFF. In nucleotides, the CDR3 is TGTGCCAGCAGTCGGGAACAGGGTAACTACAATGAGCAGTTCTTC.